The 4 T cell receptor beta chains listed next were all sequenced from one sample in a study of blood T cell repertoires in COVID-19. Sequencing used immunoSEQ multiplex PCR; TCRdb keeps in-frame clones, though not all of them. The table has approximately 65,000 clones, about 81% seen once. The sample was peripheral blood. All receptors derive from an elderly man with acute or convalescent COVID-19.

This chain uses TRBV5-1 with TRBJ2-1; 9 bases align to TRBD1. The CDR3 runs 15 residues. Losses at the gene ends were 3 bases for V and 1 base for J; bases not matched to a gene: 2. Germline CDR1 SGHRS, CDR2 YFSETQ. DNA for the CDR3: TGCGCCAGCAGCTGGGGGACAGGGTCCTACAATGAGCAGTTCTTC. Translation: CASSWGTGSYNEQFF.

This clone has more than one count but fewer than ten. V gene TRBV19 combines with J gene TRBJ1-2; 11 nucleotides align to TRBD1. This CDR3 spans 14 amino acids. Germline V gene lookup returns CDR1 LNHDA and CDR2 SQIVND (reference sequence). J gave up 4 bases and V 3 bases, and 1 base lay outside the gene matches. The CDR3 is CASSIGTGGYGYTF. The CDR3 nucleotides read TGTGCCAGTAGTATTGGGACAGGGGGCTATGGCTACACCTTC.

The gene calls are TRBV7-2 and TRBJ2-3, with TRBD2 matching 11 bases. The CDR3 runs 14 residues. Germline values: CDR1 SGHTA, CDR2 FQGNSA. V lost 6 bases and J lost 3; bases outside the gene matches: 2. The CDR3 DNA reads TGTGCCAGCAGAAGGACTAGCGGGACAGATACGCAGTATTTT. Translation: CASRRTSGTDTQYF.

V gene TRBV7-2 combines with J gene TRBJ2-2, with no clear D. V was clipped by 0 bases and J by 6 bases, with 8 bases between them. The CDR3 totals 14 residues. Germline values: CDR1 SGHTA, CDR2 FQGNSA. The CDR3 reads CASSLAHRAGELFF. CDR3 coding DNA: TGTGCCAGCAGCTTAGCGCACCGGGCCGGGGAGCTGTTTTTT.